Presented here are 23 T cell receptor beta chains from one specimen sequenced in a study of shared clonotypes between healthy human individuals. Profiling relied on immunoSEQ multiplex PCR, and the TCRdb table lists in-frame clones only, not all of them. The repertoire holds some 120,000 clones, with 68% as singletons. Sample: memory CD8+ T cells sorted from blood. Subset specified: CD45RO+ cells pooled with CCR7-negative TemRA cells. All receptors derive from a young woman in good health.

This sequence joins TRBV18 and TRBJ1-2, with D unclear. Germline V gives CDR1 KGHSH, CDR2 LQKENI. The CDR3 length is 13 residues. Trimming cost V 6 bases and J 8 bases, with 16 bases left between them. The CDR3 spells CASSTTGEGGYTF. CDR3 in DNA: TGTGCCAGCTCGACAACCGGAGAGGGAGGCTACACCTTC.

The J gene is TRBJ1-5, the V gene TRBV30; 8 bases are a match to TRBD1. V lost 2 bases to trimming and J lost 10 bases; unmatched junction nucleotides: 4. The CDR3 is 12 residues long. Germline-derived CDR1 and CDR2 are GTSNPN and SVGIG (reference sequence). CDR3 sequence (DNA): TGTGCCTGGAGTAAGACAGGGGTACCCCAGCATTTT. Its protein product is CAWSKTGVPQHF.

In DNA, the CDR3 is TGTGCCAGCAGCGCGGTGTGCCGGGGGGATAATAGCAATCAGCCCCAGCATTTT. It specifies CASSAVCRGDNSNQPQHF. The V call is TRBV5-6, the J call TRBJ1-5, with D tentatively TRBD1 (5 bases). V lost 4 bases and J lost 0, with 20 bases in between. Germline-derived CDR1 and CDR2 are SGHDT and YYEEEE. The CDR3 has 18 residues.

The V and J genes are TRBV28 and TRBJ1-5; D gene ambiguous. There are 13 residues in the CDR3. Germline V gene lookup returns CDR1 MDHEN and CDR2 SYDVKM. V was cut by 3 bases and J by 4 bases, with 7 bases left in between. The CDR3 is CASSFGINQPQHF. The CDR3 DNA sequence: TGTGCCAGCAGTTTTGGAATTAATCAGCCCCAGCATTTT.

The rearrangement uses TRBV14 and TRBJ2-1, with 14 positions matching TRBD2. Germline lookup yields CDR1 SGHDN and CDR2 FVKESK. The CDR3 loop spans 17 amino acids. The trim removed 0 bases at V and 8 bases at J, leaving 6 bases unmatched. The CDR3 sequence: CASSQDWTSGRKDEQFF. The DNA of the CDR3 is TGTGCCAGCAGCCAAGATTGGACTAGCGGGAGGAAGGATGAGCAGTTCTTC.

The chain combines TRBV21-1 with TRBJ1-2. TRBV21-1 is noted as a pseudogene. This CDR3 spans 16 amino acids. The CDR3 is CASSTGGDRPNYGYTF. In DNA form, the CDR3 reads TGTGCCAGCAGCACCGGGGGGGACAGGCCTAACTATGGCTACACCTTC.

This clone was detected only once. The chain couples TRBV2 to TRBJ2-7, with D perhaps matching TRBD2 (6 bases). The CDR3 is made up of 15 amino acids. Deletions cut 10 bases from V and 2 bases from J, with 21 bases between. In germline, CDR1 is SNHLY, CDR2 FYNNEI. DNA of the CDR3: TGTGCCAACCGGGAGCTGATAAAACCGGCCTACGAGCAGTACTTC. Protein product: CANRELIKPAYEQYF.

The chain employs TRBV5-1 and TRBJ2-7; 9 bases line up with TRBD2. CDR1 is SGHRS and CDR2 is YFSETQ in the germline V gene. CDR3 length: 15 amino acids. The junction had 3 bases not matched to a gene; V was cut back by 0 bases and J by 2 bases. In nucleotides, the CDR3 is TGCGCCAGCAGCTTGGCGTCTAGCGGGACCTACGAGCAGTACTTC. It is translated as CASSLASSGTYEQYF.

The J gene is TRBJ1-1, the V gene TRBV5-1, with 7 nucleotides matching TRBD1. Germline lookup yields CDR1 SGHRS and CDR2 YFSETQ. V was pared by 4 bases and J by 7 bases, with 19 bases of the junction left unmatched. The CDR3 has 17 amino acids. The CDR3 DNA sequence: TGCGCCAGCAGCCCTGGACAGGCGATCTATATGGGTGGTGAAGCTTTCTTT. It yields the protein CASSPGQAIYMGGEAFF.

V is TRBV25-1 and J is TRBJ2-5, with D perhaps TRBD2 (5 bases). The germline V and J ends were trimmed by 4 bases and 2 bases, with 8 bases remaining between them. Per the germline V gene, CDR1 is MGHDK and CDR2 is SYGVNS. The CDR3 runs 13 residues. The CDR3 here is CASSAPGQETQYF. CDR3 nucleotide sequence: TGTGCCAGCAGTGCGCCGGGACAAGAGACCCAGTACTTC.

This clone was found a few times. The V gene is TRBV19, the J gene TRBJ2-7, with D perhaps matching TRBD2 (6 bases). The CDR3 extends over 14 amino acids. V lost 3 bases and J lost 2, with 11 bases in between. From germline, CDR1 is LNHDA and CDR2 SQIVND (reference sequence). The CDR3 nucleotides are TGTGCCAGTAGTATTGGGGACTTTACCTACGAGCAGTACTTC. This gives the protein CASSIGDFTYEQYF.

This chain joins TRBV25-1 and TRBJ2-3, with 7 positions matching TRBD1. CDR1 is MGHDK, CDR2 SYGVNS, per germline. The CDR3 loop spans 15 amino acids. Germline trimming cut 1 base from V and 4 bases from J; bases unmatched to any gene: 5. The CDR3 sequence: CASSESTTGPDTQYF. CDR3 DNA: TGTGCCAGCAGTGAATCAACGACAGGGCCAGATACGCAGTATTTT.

The CDR3 protein is CASSESFIDSRGSYEQYF. The CDR3 DNA is TGTGCCAGCAGTGAATCGTTTATTGACTCTCGGGGCTCCTACGAGCAGTACTTC. This chain links TRBV25-1 with TRBJ2-7; D perhaps matches TRBD2 (5 bases). The V end was cut by 1 base, the J end by 0 bases, with 19 bases between. The CDR3 covers 18 residues. The germline V gene encodes CDR1 MGHDK and CDR2 SYGVNS.

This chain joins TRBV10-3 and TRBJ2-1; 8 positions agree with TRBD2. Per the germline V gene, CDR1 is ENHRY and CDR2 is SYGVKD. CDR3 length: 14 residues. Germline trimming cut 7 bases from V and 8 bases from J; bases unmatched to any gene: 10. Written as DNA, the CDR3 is TGTGCCATCAAAGGTAGCGGGGAGTTCGATGAGCAGTTCTTC. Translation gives CAIKGSGEFDEQFF.

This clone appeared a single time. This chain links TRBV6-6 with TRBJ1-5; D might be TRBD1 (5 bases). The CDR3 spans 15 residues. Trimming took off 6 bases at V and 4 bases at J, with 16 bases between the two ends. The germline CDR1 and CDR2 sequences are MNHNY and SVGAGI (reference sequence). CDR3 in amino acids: CASRGRGELNQPQHF. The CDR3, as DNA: TGTGCCAGCAGAGGTCGGGGGGAACTTAATCAGCCCCAGCATTTT.

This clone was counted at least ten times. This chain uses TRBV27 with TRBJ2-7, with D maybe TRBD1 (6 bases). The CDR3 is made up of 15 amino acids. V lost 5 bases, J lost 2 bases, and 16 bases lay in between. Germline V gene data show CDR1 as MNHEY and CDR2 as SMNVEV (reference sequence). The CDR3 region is CASSPHRVGAYEQYF. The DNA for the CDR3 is TGTGCCAGCAGTCCCCACAGGGTGGGAGCCTACGAGCAGTACTTC.

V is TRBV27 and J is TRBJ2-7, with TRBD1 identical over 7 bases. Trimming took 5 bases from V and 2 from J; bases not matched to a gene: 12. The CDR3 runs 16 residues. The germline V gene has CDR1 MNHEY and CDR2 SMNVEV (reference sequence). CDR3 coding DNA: TGTGCCAGCAGTGTTACCTCCGGGACAGTTCCCTACGAGCAGTACTTC. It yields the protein CASSVTSGTVPYEQYF.

CDR3 sequence (DNA): TGTGCTAGTGGTTTGGTATCCGGGGGCTTCAATGAGCAGTTCTTC. This encodes CASGLVSGGFNEQFF. This sequence joins TRBV12-5 and TRBJ2-1; D tentatively reads TRBD1 or TRBD2 (6 bases each). The CDR3 is made up of 15 amino acids. Germline V lookup: CDR1 LGHNT, CDR2 FRNRAP. Deletions cut 0 bases from V and 6 bases from J, with 12 bases between.

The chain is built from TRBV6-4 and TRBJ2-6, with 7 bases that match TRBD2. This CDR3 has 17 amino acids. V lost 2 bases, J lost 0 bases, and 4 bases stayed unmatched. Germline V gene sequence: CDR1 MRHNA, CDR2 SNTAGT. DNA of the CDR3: TGTGCCAGCAGTGACGTCGGACTAGGCTCTGGGGCCAACGTCCTGACTTTC. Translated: CASSDVGLGSGANVLTF.

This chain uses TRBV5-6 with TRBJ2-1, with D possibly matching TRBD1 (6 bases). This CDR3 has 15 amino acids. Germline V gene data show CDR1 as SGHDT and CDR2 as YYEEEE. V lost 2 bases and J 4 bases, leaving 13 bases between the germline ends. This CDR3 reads CASSLTGRGYNEQFF. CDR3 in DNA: TGTGCCAGCAGCTTAACAGGGCGAGGGTACAATGAGCAGTTCTTC.

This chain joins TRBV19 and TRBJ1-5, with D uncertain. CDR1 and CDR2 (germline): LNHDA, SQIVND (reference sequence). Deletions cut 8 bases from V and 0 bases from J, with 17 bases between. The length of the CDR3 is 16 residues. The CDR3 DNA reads TGTGCCAGTTCAACGGATGAGTTTTATAGCAATCAGCCCCAGCATTTT. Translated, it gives CASSTDEFYSNQPQHF.

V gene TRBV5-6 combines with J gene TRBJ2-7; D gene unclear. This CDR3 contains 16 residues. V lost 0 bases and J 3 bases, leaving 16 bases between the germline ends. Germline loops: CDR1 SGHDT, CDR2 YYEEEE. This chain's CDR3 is CASSLGVDPGIYEQYF. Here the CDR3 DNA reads TGTGCCAGCAGCTTGGGGGTGGACCCAGGAATCTACGAGCAGTACTTC.

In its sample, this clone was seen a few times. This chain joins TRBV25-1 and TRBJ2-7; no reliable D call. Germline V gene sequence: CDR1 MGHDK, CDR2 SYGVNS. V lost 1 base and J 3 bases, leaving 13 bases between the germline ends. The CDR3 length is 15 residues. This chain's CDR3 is CASSESSDKGYEQYF. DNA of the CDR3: TGTGCCAGCAGTGAATCTTCTGATAAGGGCTACGAGCAGTACTTC.